This TCR beta chain came from a study of T cell responses to AZD1222 COVID-19 vaccine. Sequencing used immunoSEQ multiplex PCR; TCRdb keeps in-frame clones, though not all of them. The sample includes about 130,000 clones, about 93% of them seen just once. This clone was observed a single time. The clonotype originates from an adult who received the AZD1222 COVID-19 vaccine. The sample in question was peripheral blood, obtained 28 days after the second AZD1222 dose.

The CDR3 sequence is CAWSWGMSSGNTIYF. The CDR3 DNA follows: TGTGCCTGGAGTTGGGGGATGAGCTCTGGAAACACCATATATTTT. This chain uses TRBV30 with TRBJ1-3, with D possibly matching TRBD1 (5 bases). The germline CDR1 and CDR2 sequences are GTSNPN and SVGIG (reference sequence). The V end was cut by 2 bases, the J end by 0 bases, with 11 bases between. The CDR3 totals 15 residues.